The clone carrying this TCR beta chain was counted a single time. Its antigen remains unknown. This sequence may be a read error, since a much larger clone differs from it by one base. Germline V gene data show CDR1 as MNHEY and CDR2 as SVGAGI. This CDR3 has 16 amino acids. Trimming cost V 5 bases and J 5 bases, with 20 bases left between them. Each CDR3 protein gets one entry after TCRdb re-called the reads with MiXCR. The data hold approximately 9,800 distinct CDR3 sequences, with roughly a quarter observed a single time. The data were taken from a study of liver allograft versus peripheral blood T cells. Study details: Transplanted livers and recipients' peripheral blood had their T cell receptor repertoires compared.

Overall study findings and caveats: The authors reported that T cell receptor repertoires inside liver allografts differed from those in peripheral blood.

The sequence came from a human patient who had a liver transplant. The graft donor may account for some of the T cells. The chain couples TRBV6-5 to TRBJ2-3; maybe TRBD2 (7 bases). This chain's CDR3 is CASSPPVGRDIDTQYF. The CDR3 coding sequence is TGTGCCAGCAGTCCCCCGGTGGGGAGGGACATAGATACGCAGTATTTT.